The TCR beta chain under discussion was sequenced for a study of tumor-infiltrating lymphocytes in primary liver carcinoma. On the study more broadly: Subjects presented with primary liver carcinoma managed by surgical resection. With diameters of about 4.2 to 10 cm, tumors were stage T1-T3 N0M0.

Out of unsorted whole blood came the blood RNA, and germline DNA was extracted as well. Trimming removed 3 bases from V and 9 bases from J; junction bases left unmatched: 5. The CDR3 spans 13 residues. cDNA specific to TCR beta was made from about 0.45 ug of total RNA, with a constant-region primer employed for priming. The TCR beta library was amplified through three nested multiplex PCR rounds in a modified ARM-PCR procedure. Use of TRBV1-TRBV30 forward primers with a C-beta reverse primer characterized the first two PCR rounds, which lasted roughly 11 cycles each. TCRdb ran MiXCR on the multiplex PCR reads and lists one entry per CDR3 protein. The sample comprises fewer than 400,000 distinct CDR3 sequences, around 50% of which are singletons, and about a sixth rests with the top ten.

This receptor was taken from a woman in her twenties or thirties with primary liver carcinoma and hepatitis B virus infection. The material sequenced was peripheral blood. This sequence joins TRBV12-3 or TRBV12-4 and TRBJ1-3, with TRBD1 matching over 7 bases. The CDR3 bases are TGTGCCAGCAGTTTCGCGACAGGGAGCACCATATATTTT. Its translation: CASSFATGSTIYF.